Each of the 28 T cell receptor beta chains below was sequenced from the same sample in a study of T-cell reconstitution after alpha-beta-depleted transplantation in children. The TCRbeta library was prepared with unique molecular identifiers. TCRdb re-derived calls from the PCR reads in MiXCR, one entry per CDR3 protein. The profile covers roughly 500,000 distinct CDR3 sequences, with approximately 30% appearing a single time and approximately 2.3% taken by the ten largest. Source: PBMCs from the stem cell graft donor, taken from the stem cell graft. All receptors derive from a human donor who donated a stem cell graft to a child with aplastic anemia.

The gene calls are TRBV6-1 and TRBJ2-1; 8 nucleotides match TRBD2. Trimming removed 6 bases from V and 8 bases from J; junction bases left unmatched: 12. Germline CDR1 is MNHNS and CDR2 is SASEGT. The CDR3 spans 15 residues. The CDR3 reads CASSPLTGGPYEQFF. CDR3 bases: TGTGCCAGCAGCCCTCTAACGGGAGGGCCTTATGAGCAGTTCTTC.

This rearrangement joins TRBV7-9 to TRBJ1-1; D not resolved. Trimming took off 3 bases at V and 6 bases at J, with 11 bases between the two ends. Germline CDR1 reads SEHNR; CDR2 reads FQNEAQ (reference sequence). The CDR3 runs 13 residues. The CDR3 DNA is TGTGCCAGCAGCTTGCGGGAAATTGCTGAAGCTTTCTTT. This translates into CASSLREIAEAFF.

This clonotype was detected once. The V gene is TRBV7-3, the J gene TRBJ2-1; D gene ambiguous. CDR3 length: 19 amino acids. Trimming removed 0 bases from V and 7 bases from J, with 25 bases in between. The germline V gene encodes CDR1 SGHTA and CDR2 FQGTGA. The DNA for the CDR3 is TGTGCCAGCAGCTTAACTCCTTCCCTTTTGAGTTCCGGTTATAATGAGCAGTTCTTC. Translating gives CASSLTPSLLSSGYNEQFF. Combining the CDR3 with reference TRBV7-3 and TRBJ2-1 gives the whole variable domain GAGVSQTPSNKVTEKGKYVELRCDPISGHTALYWYRQSLGQGPEFLIYFQGTGAADDSGLPNDRFFAVRPEGSVSTLKIQRTERGDSAVYLCASSLTPSLLSSGYNEQFFGPGTRLTVL.

This clonotype has more than one count but fewer than ten. The V gene is TRBV5-1, the J gene TRBJ2-1; 7 nucleotides agree with TRBD1. This CDR3 is built from 15 residues. Germline V CDR1 and CDR2: SGHRS, YFSETQ. V lost 5 bases, J lost 6 bases, and 11 bases stayed unmatched. DNA for the CDR3: TGCGCCAGCAGACTCCCCGGGACAGAGAGCAATGAGCAGTTCTTC. Translating it yields CASRLPGTESNEQFF. Looking up the rest from reference TRBV5-1 and TRBJ2-1 gives the full variable domain: KAGVTQTPRYLIKTRGQQVTLSCSPISGHRSVSWYQQTPGQGLQFLFEYFSETQRNKGNFPGRFSGRQFSNSRSEMNVSTLELGDSALYLCASRLPGTESNEQFFGPGTRLTVL.

The table lists this clonotype with a few counts. J is TRBJ2-2 and V is TRBV20-1; possibly TRBD2 for D (6 bases). There are 15 residues in the CDR3. CDR1 and CDR2 (germline): DFQATT, SNEGSKA (reference sequence). Trimming took off 0 bases at V and 0 bases at J, with 8 bases between the two ends. The CDR3 region has the DNA TGCAGTGCTAGAGATGGGAGGACGAACACCGGGGAGCTGTTTTTT. Residues: CSARDGRTNTGELFF.

The chain carries TRBV13 and TRBJ2-4; the D gene is possibly TRBD2 (5 bases). V lost 1 base and J 3 bases, leaving 19 bases between the germline ends. The CDR3 length is 18 residues. Germline CDR1 PRHDT, CDR2 FYEKMQ (reference sequence). CDR3 in DNA: TGTGCCAGCAGCTTAGTGAGTATCAGCGGCTCTGGCAAAAACATTCAGTACTTC. It is translated as CASSLVSISGSGKNIQYF.

The J gene is TRBJ2-7, the V gene TRBV4-2; 9 bases line up with TRBD1. The CDR3 sequence is 16 residues long. V shed 0 bases, J shed 3 bases, and the junction held 6 bases outside the gene matches. From germline, CDR1 is LGHNA and CDR2 YNFKEQ. The CDR3 nucleotides read TGTGCCAGCAGCCAAGATTGGGAGACAGGGGGCTACGAGCAGTACTTC. This translates into CASSQDWETGGYEQYF.

This clonotype was counted at least ten times. This sequence joins TRBV29-1 and TRBJ2-5; a weak D match, TRBD2 (5 bases). The V gene lost 4 bases and the J gene lost 0 bases, with 12 bases spanning the gap. CDR1 SQVTM and CDR2 ANQGSEA come from the germline V gene. The CDR3 runs to 14 residues. CDR3 coding DNA: TGCAGCGTTGGACTAAGCCGATACCAAGAGACCCAGTACTTC. Encoded protein: CSVGLSRYQETQYF.

V is TRBV10-3 and J is TRBJ1-6; possible D gene TRBD1, 6 bases. CDR1 is ENHRY and CDR2 is SYGVKD in the germline V gene. V was trimmed by 1 base and J by 7 bases, leaving 8 bases between them. There are 14 residues in the CDR3. The CDR3 DNA reads TGTGCCATCAGTGAGTGGCAGGGGAATTCACCCCTCCACTTT. It translates to CAISEWQGNSPLHF.

The rearrangement joins TRBV9 to TRBJ2-1, with D perhaps TRBD1 (6 bases). CDR1 is SGDLS and CDR2 is YYNGEE in the germline V gene. The V end lost 0 bases, the J end lost 10 bases, and 11 bases lay between the germline ends. The CDR3 consists of 13 residues. DNA of the CDR3: TGTGCCAGCAGCGTAGCGGGACACCTAGAGCAGTTCTTC. Protein: CASSVAGHLEQFF.

The V gene is TRBV13, the J gene TRBJ2-1; D not certain. Germline CDR1 reads PRHDT; CDR2 reads FYEKMQ (reference sequence). V lost 0 bases and J lost 8, with 5 bases in between. The CDR3 is 12 residues long. Here the CDR3 reads CASSLGVDEQFF. The CDR3 nucleotides read TGTGCCAGCAGCTTAGGCGTGGATGAGCAGTTCTTC.

This chain connects TRBV7-2 to TRBJ1-5; the D is unclear. Germline V lookup: CDR1 SGHTA, CDR2 FQGNSA. The CDR3 sequence is 15 residues long. The V end was cut by 5 bases, the J end by 9 bases, with 20 bases between. Here the CDR3 reads CASSGGEGPAWPQHF. CDR3 nucleotides: TGTGCCAGCAGCGGCGGGGAGGGTCCGGCGTGGCCCCAGCATTTT.

This clonotype was observed a handful of times. The chain combines TRBV28 with TRBJ2-1; maybe TRBD1 (7 bases). Germline V gives CDR1 MDHEN, CDR2 SYDVKM. This CDR3 has 15 amino acids. V was pared by 7 bases and J by 8 bases, with 21 bases between. This chain's CDR3 is CASIPTGEVFDEQFF. DNA of the CDR3: TGTGCCAGCATTCCCACAGGGGAGGTTTTCGATGAGCAGTTCTTC. Filled out from reference TRBV28 and TRBJ2-1, the complete variable domain reads DVKVTQSSRYLVKRTGEKVFLECVQDMDHENMFWYRQDPGLGLRLIYFSYDVKMKEKGDIPEGYSVSREKKERFSLILESASTNQTSMYLCASIPTGEVFDEQFFGPGTRLTVL.

This clonotype has a handful of counts. The V call is TRBV6-2 or TRBV6-3, the J call TRBJ2-2, with 7 bases aligning to TRBD1. CDR1 is MNHEY, CDR2 SVGEGT, per germline. The trim removed 8 bases at V and 6 bases at J, leaving 12 bases unmatched. CDR3 length equals 15 residues. The CDR3 coding sequence is TGTGCCAGCGGACCGCTTACAGGGGACGCCGGGGAGCTGTTTTTT. This gives the protein CASGPLTGDAGELFF.

This clonotype has more than one count but fewer than ten. This chain uses TRBV6-2 or TRBV6-3 with TRBJ2-7, with D hard to call. CDR3 length: 14 residues. V was pared by 2 bases and J by 4 bases, with 12 bases between. Looked up from germline, CDR1 is MNHEY and CDR2 is SVGEGT. CDR3 bases: TGTGCCAGCAGTTACCGAGTCAGGCCTTACGAGCAGTACGTC. Its protein is CASSYRVRPYEQYV.

This clonotype was seen ten or more times. This sequence joins TRBV20-1 and TRBJ1-2, with D maybe TRBD1 (6 bases). Trimming removed 3 bases at V and 5 bases at J, with 13 bases between. The germline V gene has CDR1 DFQATT and CDR2 SNEGSKA (reference sequence). CDR3 size: 13 residues. CDR3 nucleotide sequence: TGCAGTGCTAGTATACAGGGAGGTTATGGCTACACCTTC. It specifies CSASIQGGYGYTF.

This chain connects TRBV20-1 to TRBJ1-4; D is unresolved. Germline CDR1 is DFQATT and CDR2 is SNEGSKA (reference sequence). This CDR3 is built from 15 residues. V was shortened by 3 bases and J by 3 bases, with 14 bases between the two germline ends. The CDR3 DNA is TGCAGTGCTAGTAGTTCGCAGACATCTAATGAAAAACTGTTTTTT. This gives the protein CSASSSQTSNEKLFF.

V gene TRBV2 combines with J gene TRBJ1-2, with unresolved D. Germline V gene sequence: CDR1 SNHLY, CDR2 FYNNEI. V was shortened by 7 bases and J by 0 bases, with 9 bases between the two germline ends. The CDR3 is made up of 13 amino acids. The CDR3 nucleotides are TGTGCCAGCACCCTCGTTGCTAACTATGGCTACACCTTC. It is translated as CASTLVANYGYTF.

This clonotype was counted only a few times. This chain joins TRBV20-1 and TRBJ1-5, with a possible D match to TRBD1 (6 bases). V lost 1 base and J lost 3, with 16 bases in between. The CDR3 length is 16 residues. Germline V gives CDR1 DFQATT, CDR2 SNEGSKA (reference sequence). The CDR3 bases are TGCAGTGCTAGAGTCCCCGGTTTGGGGGCCAATCAGCCCCAGCATTTT. This encodes CSARVPGLGANQPQHF.

This clonotype was picked up a small number of times. The rearrangement links TRBV24-1 to TRBJ1-5; TRBD1 might be the D (5 bases). The ends were cut back, 2 bases at V and 2 bases at J, with 9 bases in the middle. This CDR3 spans 15 amino acids. Germline lookup yields CDR1 KGHDR and CDR2 SFDVKD. CDR3 in DNA: TGTGCCACCAGTGATTCTGGAGGGGGCAATCAGCCCCAGCATTTT. This sequence encodes CATSDSGGGNQPQHF.

A few counts support this clonotype. The chain couples TRBV29-1 to TRBJ1-1; D perhaps matches TRBD1 (5 bases). The CDR3 covers 14 residues. The germline V and J ends were trimmed by 5 bases and 0 bases, with 13 bases remaining between them. Germline CDR1 and CDR2: SQVTM and ANQGSEA. The CDR3, as DNA: TGCAGCGTTAAGATGACAGAAATGAACACTGAAGCTTTCTTT. This encodes CSVKMTEMNTEAFF.

The chain joins TRBV20-1 to TRBJ1-2; the match to TRBD1 covers 8 bases. Germline loops: CDR1 DFQATT, CDR2 SNEGSKA (reference sequence). The CDR3 runs 13 residues. The CDR3 DNA sequence: TGCACCTCCAAAGGGGGACAGGACTATGGCTACACCTTC. This codes for CTSKGGQDYGYTF.

The table lists this clonotype with a few counts. CDR3 in amino acids: CSVGVSIYEQFF. Here the CDR3 DNA reads TGCAGCGTTGGGGTTAGTATCTATGAGCAGTTCTTC. The chain joins TRBV29-1 to TRBJ2-1; D is undetermined. The ends were cut back, 4 bases at V and 8 bases at J, with 12 bases in the middle. The CDR3 contains 12 residues. CDR1 is SQVTM and CDR2 is ANQGSEA in the germline V gene.

This clonotype was detected a few times. The chain links TRBV29-1 to TRBJ2-1, with 13 bases lining up with TRBD2. The CDR3 has 17 amino acids. Germline CDR1 SQVTM, CDR2 ANQGSEA. J gave up 4 bases and V 6 bases, and 12 bases lay outside the gene matches. CDR3 sequence reads: CSVGLAGLGIGYNEQFF. The CDR3 nucleotides are TGCAGCGTGGGACTAGCGGGACTAGGTATAGGGTACAATGAGCAGTTCTTC.

The gene calls are TRBV19 and TRBJ2-7, with D maybe TRBD2 (5 bases). The CDR3 contains 15 residues. With 1 base removed from V and 3 bases from J, the gap between germline ends came to 13 bases. CDR1 LNHDA and CDR2 SQIVND come from the germline V gene (reference sequence). The CDR3 spells CASSIGHGGGYEQYF. The CDR3 DNA reads TGTGCCAGTAGTATAGGCCACGGAGGAGGCTACGAGCAGTACTTC.

J is TRBJ1-1 and V is TRBV12-3 or TRBV12-4; 9 positions agree with TRBD1. The CDR3 loop spans 14 amino acids. With 5 bases clipped from V and 6 bases from J, the junction kept 7 bases outside the gene matches. The CDR3 DNA follows: TGTGCCAGCAGTGCCCGGACAGGGGAGGCTGAAGCTTTCTTT. Its protein product is CASSARTGEAEAFF.

This clonotype was counted only a few times. The chain has TRBV4-3 and TRBJ2-5; D may be TRBD1 (6 bases). Germline assignment: CDR1 LGHNA and CDR2 YSLEER. V lost 2 bases, J lost 2 bases, and 21 bases lay in between. The CDR3 sequence is 18 residues long. The CDR3: CASSQKYPGELVQETQYF. CDR3 DNA: TGCGCCAGCAGCCAAAAGTACCCAGGGGAGTTGGTACAAGAGACCCAGTACTTC.

The chain couples TRBV18 to TRBJ2-5; 10 bases align to TRBD1. Unmatched junction bases numbered 3, after V lost 2 bases and J lost 3 bases. Germline-derived CDR1 and CDR2 are KGHSH and LQKENI. The CDR3 totals 15 residues. CDR3 DNA: TGTGCCAGCTCACCAACGGGACAGGGGAAAGAGACCCAGTACTTC. Its translation: CASSPTGQGKETQYF.